Each of the 7 T cell receptor beta chains below was sequenced from the same sample in a study of regulatory T cells in long-lasting Graves disease. Regarding time point: newly diagnosed GD, antithyroid drugs for less than 3 months. RNA from PBMCs was the source of the TCR library. With iRepertoire HTBI primers and Arm-PCR of CDR3 regions, TCR beta libraries were built. A single record per CDR3 protein comes from TCRdb applying MiXCR to the multiplex PCR reads. This repertoire shows about 610,000 distinct CDR3 sequences, around 15% found once; its top ten account for about 12%. These records were also assigned to another study, of T cells in Graves' hyperthyroidism and ophthalmopathy.

The specimen was peripheral blood mononuclear cells (PBMCs), collected at new diagnosis, from a patient treated with antithyroid drugs. The receptors originated from a man between 18 and 35 years old with Graves disease.

This clonotype was counted a few times. The V gene is TRBV7-9, the J gene TRBJ2-7, with D uncertain. Between the trimmed V and J ends, which lost 5 bases and 3 bases, there was a span of 11 bases. There are 13 residues in the CDR3. Germline V lookup: CDR1 SEHNR, CDR2 FQNEAQ (reference sequence). The CDR3 reads CASSPEVNYEQYF. In nucleotides, the CDR3 is TGTGCCAGCAGCCCTGAGGTGAACTACGAGCAGTACTTC.

This clonotype has more than one count but fewer than ten. The chain joins TRBV7-3 to TRBJ2-1, with a tentative D call TRBD1 (5 bases). Trimming removed 1 base from V and 5 bases from J, with 15 bases in between. CDR3 length: 16 residues. Germline assignment: CDR1 SGHTA and CDR2 FQGTGA. CDR3: CASSLSGRTTNNEQFF. Here the CDR3 DNA reads TGTGCCAGCAGCTTAAGTGGACGGACAACTAACAATGAGCAGTTCTTC.

This clonotype was counted only a few times. The chain joins TRBV27 to TRBJ2-4, with a tentative D call TRBD2 (5 bases). V was cut by 4 bases and J by 1 base, with 14 bases left in between. Germline-derived CDR1 and CDR2 are MNHEY and SMNVEV (reference sequence). This CDR3 has 16 amino acids. The CDR3 here is CASSSEGVPAKNIQYF. The CDR3 DNA follows: TGTGCCAGCAGTTCCGAGGGTGTGCCTGCCAAAAACATTCAGTACTTC.

This clonotype was counted ten times or more. J is TRBJ1-2 and V is TRBV2; no definite D call. V was shortened by 3 bases and J by 2 bases, with 7 bases between the two germline ends. The CDR3 covers 13 residues. Germline V gives CDR1 SNHLY, CDR2 FYNNEI. CDR3 region: CASSESSNYGYTF. Here the CDR3 DNA reads TGTGCCAGCAGTGAGTCCTCGAACTATGGCTACACCTTC.

This clonotype was counted many times. The rearrangement links TRBV12-3 or TRBV12-4 to TRBJ2-2; 13 nucleotides agree with TRBD2. The ends lost 5 bases at V and 8 bases at J; junction bases unmatched: 11. The CDR3 is made up of 17 amino acids. CDR3 sequence reads: CASSGPGLAGPRGELFF. As DNA, the CDR3 is TGTGCCAGCAGTGGACCGGGACTAGCGGGGCCCAGAGGGGAGCTGTTTTTT.

The V call is TRBV20-1, the J call TRBJ1-1; no definite D call. Trimming took off 7 bases at V and 4 bases at J, with 13 bases between the two ends. The CDR3 contains 12 residues. Per germline, CDR1 DFQATT and CDR2 SNEGSKA (reference sequence). The CDR3 nucleotides are TGCAGTGTTACATTCCGGGGCACTGAAGCTTTCTTT. Translation: CSVTFRGTEAFF.

This clonotype occurred a few times. The CDR3 DNA reads TGTGCCAGCAGCCAACGACAGGGGGCGTGGGGCACCGGGGAGCTGTTTTTT. Translated, it gives CASSQRQGAWGTGELFF. The chain employs TRBV14 and TRBJ2-2; TRBD1 matches 10 bases. The V and J ends lost 2 bases and 4 bases, in that order; junction bases with no gene match: 7. The CDR3 spans 17 residues. Per the germline V gene, CDR1 is SGHDN and CDR2 is FVKESK.